The next 9 T cell receptor beta chains were all read from a single sample in a study of naive and memory T cell subsets. General study findings and limits: Especially in CD8 cells, naive repertoires contained a few larger clonotypes, possibly CD45RA-re-expressing memory cells.

What these receptors recognize is not known. Two oligonucleotides, mixed equimolar, formed the beta constant-region primer covering TRBC1 and TRBC2. Nested alpha and beta constant-region primers with the SP2 primer drove four PCR rounds on ligated cDNA. TCRdb re-derived calls from the UMI-ligation and nested PCR reads in MiXCR, one entry per CDR3 protein. This table has roughly 100,000 distinct CDR3 sequences, roughly 14% appearing once. Sequencing used naive CD8+ T cells from blood. The receptor set was obtained from a human donor in good health.

V usage is TRBV27 and J usage is TRBJ2-1; D not resolved. Germline values: CDR1 MNHEY, CDR2 SMNVEV (reference sequence). Trimming stripped 4 bases from V and 6 bases from J, with 10 bases between. CDR3 length: 13 amino acids. The CDR3 sequence is CASSYQYSNEQFF. The CDR3 DNA reads TGTGCCAGCAGTTATCAATACAGCAATGAGCAGTTCTTC.

Many counts were recorded for this clonotype. J is TRBJ2-7 and V is TRBV3-1; no reliable D call. The length of the CDR3 is 16 residues. Germline CDR1 is LGHDT and CDR2 is YNNKEL (reference sequence). Deletions cut 4 bases from V and 5 bases from J, with 21 bases between. The CDR3 is CASSPSPTDARDEQYF. CDR3 nucleotide sequence: TGTGCCAGCAGCCCGTCCCCCACAGACGCTCGGGACGAGCAGTACTTC.

This clonotype was recorded many times. J is TRBJ2-7 and V is TRBV3-1, with 8 bases matching TRBD2. This CDR3 region has 13 residues. Germline V CDR1 and CDR2: LGHDT, YNNKEL (reference sequence). The ends lost 8 bases at V and 4 bases at J; junction bases unmatched: 7. The CDR3 region has the DNA TGTGCCAGCTCCGGGGGGGACCTATACGAGCAGTACTTC. Amino acid sequence: CASSGGDLYEQYF.

The CDR3 loop is CASSDPTGGIAEAFF. The CDR3 region has the DNA TGTGCCAGCAGTGACCCGACAGGGGGCATCGCTGAAGCTTTCTTT. V usage is TRBV25-1 and J usage is TRBJ1-1; 10 bases fit TRBD1. Germline CDR1 and CDR2: MGHDK and SYGVNS. The CDR3 extends over 15 amino acids. Trimming took 3 bases from V and 6 from J; bases not matched to a gene: 7. Drawing the rest from reference TRBV25-1 and TRBJ1-1, the complete variable domain is EADIYQTPRYLVIGTGKKITLECSQTMGHDKMYWYQQDPGMELHLIHYSYGVNSTEKGDLSSESTVSRIRTEHFPLTLESARPSHTSQYLCASSDPTGGIAEAFFGQGTRLTVV.

This clonotype was detected a few times. The rearrangement joins TRBV7-3 to TRBJ2-7, with D perhaps assigned TRBD1 or TRBD2 (6 bases each). The germline CDR1 and CDR2 sequences are SGHTA and FQGTGA. Trimming cost V 3 bases and J 4 bases, with 13 bases left between them. The CDR3 is 14 residues long. The CDR3 region is CASSLTGGAYEQYF. CDR3 coding DNA: TGTGCCAGCAGCTTGACAGGAGGGGCGTACGAGCAGTACTTC.

The gene calls are TRBV12-3 or TRBV12-4 and TRBJ2-7; D is perhaps TRBD1 (5 bases). The V and J ends lost 3 bases and 6 bases respectively, with 12 bases between them. This CDR3 spans 13 amino acids. This CDR3 is CASSFSRVSEQYF. CDR3 in DNA: TGTGCCAGCAGTTTTAGCAGGGTATCCGAGCAGTACTTC.

The sample holds a few counts of this clonotype. The gene calls are TRBV12-3 or TRBV12-4 and TRBJ2-3; perhaps TRBD1 as D (5 bases). The length of the CDR3 is 13 residues. V was cut by 3 bases and J by 4 bases, with 8 bases left in between. The CDR3 sequence is CASSFDRADTQYF. The CDR3 DNA follows: TGTGCCAGCAGTTTCGACAGAGCAGATACGCAGTATTTT.

This chain joins TRBV9 and TRBJ2-2, with D unclear. The CDR3 covers 13 residues. Trimming took 3 bases from V and 8 from J, leaving 11 bases between them. Germline loops: CDR1 SGDLS, CDR2 YYNGEE. For the CDR3, the DNA is TGTGCCAGCAGCGAGCTGCAGGCTGGGGAGCTGTTTTTT. Translated, it gives CASSELQAGELFF.

This clonotype was seen only a few times. The chain joins TRBV5-6 to TRBJ2-1, with D hard to call. Trimming took 0 bases from V and 8 from J, leaving 12 bases between them. The CDR3 has 14 amino acids. CDR1 is SGHDT and CDR2 is YYEEEE in the germline V gene. The CDR3 sequence: CASSLGARNDEQFF. The CDR3 DNA sequence: TGTGCCAGCAGCTTGGGCGCCAGGAATGATGAGCAGTTCTTC.